The 18 T cell receptor beta chains below were found in one sample sequenced in a study of T cell responses to AZD1222 COVID-19 vaccine. The method was immunoSEQ multiplex PCR; TCRdb's version includes in-frame clones alone and lacks a portion of them. This table has 100,000 or so clones, roughly 84% appearing once. Sequencing used peripheral blood, obtained 28 days after the second AZD1222 dose. These receptors came from an adult who received the AZD1222 COVID-19 vaccine.

V is TRBV19 and J is TRBJ2-5, with TRBD2 identical over 7 bases. Germline V gene sequence: CDR1 LNHDA, CDR2 SQIVND (reference sequence). The V segment lost 1 base and the J segment 4 bases; nucleotides outside the gene matches: 9. The CDR3 contains 16 residues. The CDR3 region is CASSIGAGASGETQYF. The CDR3 coding sequence is TGTGCCAGTAGTATAGGGGCGGGAGCCTCAGGAGAGACCCAGTACTTC.

V and J are TRBV27 and TRBJ2-5, with 7 bases lining up with TRBD1. The CDR3 consists of 15 residues. Germline values: CDR1 MNHEY, CDR2 SMNVEV (reference sequence). After removal of 6 bases from V and 1 base from J, the junction contained 8 bases not matched to a gene. The CDR3 DNA reads TGTGCCAGCAGAAACCGGGACAGTCGCCAAGAGACCCAGTACTTC. It encodes CASRNRDSRQETQYF.

This clone was observed a handful of times. The chain employs TRBV12-3 or TRBV12-4 and TRBJ1-1; D is unclear. V lost 7 bases to trimming and J lost 6 bases, with 12 bases between them. This CDR3 has 12 amino acids. Here the CDR3 reads CASTLPGAEAFF. In DNA, the CDR3 is TGTGCCAGCACCCTCCCCGGGGCTGAAGCTTTCTTT.

This sequence joins TRBV27 and TRBJ1-2; D not certain. Trimming stripped 5 bases from V and 4 bases from J, with 14 bases between. The CDR3 sequence is 14 residues long. Germline values: CDR1 MNHEY, CDR2 SMNVEV (reference sequence). Here the CDR3 DNA reads TGTGCCAGCAGTCCCCAGATGGGCCCCTATGGCTACACCTTC. Translating gives CASSPQMGPYGYTF.

J is TRBJ1-3 and V is TRBV28; D gene ambiguous. Trimming shortened V by 2 bases and J by 4 bases, and 9 bases separated the two germline ends. The length of the CDR3 is 14 residues. Germline assignment: CDR1 MDHEN and CDR2 SYDVKM. For the CDR3, the DNA is TGTGCCAGCAGTTTAGCCACAGCCGGAAACACCATATATTTT. This sequence encodes CASSLATAGNTIYF.

The chain employs TRBV29-1 and TRBJ2-3, with TRBD1 matching over 7 bases. The V segment lost 1 base and the J segment 1 base; nucleotides outside the gene matches: 8. The CDR3 runs to 16 residues. Germline V CDR1 and CDR2: SQVTM, ANQGSEA. The CDR3 DNA follows: TGCAGCGTTGAAGGTGGGACAGTAAAGGGCACAGATACGCAGTATTTT. Translated: CSVEGGTVKGTDTQYF.

This clone was seen a single time. This chain joins TRBV7-2 and TRBJ1-2, with D unresolved. The CDR3 spans 15 residues. Trimming removed 5 bases at V and 3 bases at J, with 16 bases between. Germline loops: CDR1 SGHTA, CDR2 FQGNSA. The CDR3: CASSQPPIRDYGYTF. CDR3 DNA sequence: TGTGCCAGCAGCCAACCTCCCATCCGGGACTATGGCTACACCTTC.

V gene TRBV3-1 (or the pseudogene TRBV3-2) combines with J gene TRBJ1-1, with D maybe TRBD1 (6 bases). Germline values: CDR1 LGHDT, CDR2 YNNKEL (reference sequence). The V gene lost 8 bases and the J gene lost 3 bases, with 16 bases spanning the gap. The CDR3 totals 14 residues. As DNA, the CDR3 is TGTGCCAGCCGCGAACAGGGACTCTACACTGAAGCTTTCTTT. Its translation: CASREQGLYTEAFF.

This clone has a single count. The chain carries TRBV19 and TRBJ1-2; TRBD1 is a possible D gene (5 bases). Trimming removed 6 bases at V and 12 bases at J, with 17 bases between. CDR1 is LNHDA, CDR2 SQIVND, per germline (reference sequence). This CDR3 comprises 12 residues. CDR3: CASSTGSGIHTF. CDR3 in DNA: TGTGCCAGTAGCACAGGCTCGGGAATACACACCTTC.

This sequence joins TRBV7-9 and TRBJ1-1, with D unclear. This CDR3 comprises 13 residues. The germline gives CDR1 SEHNR, CDR2 FQNEAQ (reference sequence). Trimming took off 1 base at V and 12 bases at J, with 15 bases between the two ends. CDR3 sequence: CASSLGGTLSPFF. The CDR3 bases are TGTGCCAGCAGCTTAGGCGGAACCCTCTCCCCTTTCTTT.

The rearrangement joins TRBV6-5 to TRBJ1-5, with a tentative D call TRBD1 (6 bases). The V gene's germline CDR1 is MNHEY and CDR2 SVGAGI. V lost 2 bases to trimming and J lost 5 bases, with 10 bases between them. CDR3 length: 14 amino acids. The CDR3 spells CASSYVQGDQPQHF. Here the CDR3 DNA reads TGTGCCAGCAGTTACGTACAGGGTGATCAGCCCCAGCATTTT.

The chain combines TRBV15 with TRBJ1-3, with D tentatively TRBD1 (5 bases). The V end lost 3 bases, the J end lost 4 bases, and 13 bases lay between the germline ends. CDR3 length: 15 residues. The germline gives CDR1 LNHNV, CDR2 YYDKDF (reference sequence). This CDR3 reads CATSRGLLDGNTIYF. CDR3 sequence (DNA): TGTGCCACCAGCAGGGGGCTCCTGGACGGAAACACCATATATTTT.

The count of this clone is one. The chain carries TRBV6-2 or TRBV6-3 and TRBJ1-1; tentatively, D is TRBD1 (5 bases). Germline lookup yields CDR1 MNHEY and CDR2 SVGEGT. CDR3 length: 17 residues. Trimming took 5 bases from V and 1 from J, leaving 20 bases between them. CDR3 bases: TGTGCCAGCAGTCCGCTGACAGCTACTTTAGGGAACACTGAAGCTTTCTTT. Translating gives CASSPLTATLGNTEAFF.

This clone was observed a few times. The chain combines TRBV9 with TRBJ2-7; 7 bases are a match to TRBD2. Per the germline V gene, CDR1 is SGDLS and CDR2 is YYNGEE. The CDR3 is 16 amino acids. J gave up 7 bases and V 3 bases, and 16 bases lay outside the gene matches. CDR3 residues: CASSAPGTTRLGEQYF. CDR3 bases: TGTGCCAGCAGCGCTCCCGGGACTACCCGCCTGGGGGAGCAGTACTTC.

The genes are TRBV27 and TRBJ1-2, with D maybe TRBD1 (6 bases). V lost 6 bases, J lost 4 bases, and 12 bases lay in between. The CDR3 extends over 13 amino acids. The germline V gene has CDR1 MNHEY and CDR2 SMNVEV (reference sequence). The CDR3 DNA is TGTGCCAGCAGCAAGGACAGTCCCTATGGCTACACCTTC. It encodes CASSKDSPYGYTF.

In DNA, the CDR3 is TGTGCCAGCAGCTTAAGGGGGCCGACGACCGCAGATACGCAGTATTTT. Its translation: CASSLRGPTTADTQYF. V and J are TRBV7-9 and TRBJ2-3; 7 nucleotides align to TRBD1. Germline V lookup: CDR1 SEHNR, CDR2 FQNEAQ (reference sequence). Trimming cost V 2 bases and J 4 bases; bases outside gene matches: 9. The CDR3 extends over 16 amino acids.

The chain combines TRBV10-3 with TRBJ2-3; no clear D gene. Germline V gene data show CDR1 as ENHRY and CDR2 as SYGVKD. Trimming stripped 7 bases from V and 1 base from J, with 15 bases between. There are 15 residues in the CDR3. CDR3 region: CAINRTPQGTDTQYF. In nucleotides, the CDR3 is TGTGCCATCAACCGGACGCCCCAGGGCACAGATACGCAGTATTTT.

This chain uses TRBV14 with TRBJ1-1, with 7 bases fitting TRBD1. CDR3 length: 15 residues. With 4 bases clipped from V and 5 bases from J, the junction kept 10 bases outside the gene matches. The germline V gene has CDR1 SGHDN and CDR2 FVKESK. CDR3 DNA: TGTGCCAGCAGCCCTGGACAGGCAACTTGGACTGAAGCTTTCTTT. Protein sequence: CASSPGQATWTEAFF.